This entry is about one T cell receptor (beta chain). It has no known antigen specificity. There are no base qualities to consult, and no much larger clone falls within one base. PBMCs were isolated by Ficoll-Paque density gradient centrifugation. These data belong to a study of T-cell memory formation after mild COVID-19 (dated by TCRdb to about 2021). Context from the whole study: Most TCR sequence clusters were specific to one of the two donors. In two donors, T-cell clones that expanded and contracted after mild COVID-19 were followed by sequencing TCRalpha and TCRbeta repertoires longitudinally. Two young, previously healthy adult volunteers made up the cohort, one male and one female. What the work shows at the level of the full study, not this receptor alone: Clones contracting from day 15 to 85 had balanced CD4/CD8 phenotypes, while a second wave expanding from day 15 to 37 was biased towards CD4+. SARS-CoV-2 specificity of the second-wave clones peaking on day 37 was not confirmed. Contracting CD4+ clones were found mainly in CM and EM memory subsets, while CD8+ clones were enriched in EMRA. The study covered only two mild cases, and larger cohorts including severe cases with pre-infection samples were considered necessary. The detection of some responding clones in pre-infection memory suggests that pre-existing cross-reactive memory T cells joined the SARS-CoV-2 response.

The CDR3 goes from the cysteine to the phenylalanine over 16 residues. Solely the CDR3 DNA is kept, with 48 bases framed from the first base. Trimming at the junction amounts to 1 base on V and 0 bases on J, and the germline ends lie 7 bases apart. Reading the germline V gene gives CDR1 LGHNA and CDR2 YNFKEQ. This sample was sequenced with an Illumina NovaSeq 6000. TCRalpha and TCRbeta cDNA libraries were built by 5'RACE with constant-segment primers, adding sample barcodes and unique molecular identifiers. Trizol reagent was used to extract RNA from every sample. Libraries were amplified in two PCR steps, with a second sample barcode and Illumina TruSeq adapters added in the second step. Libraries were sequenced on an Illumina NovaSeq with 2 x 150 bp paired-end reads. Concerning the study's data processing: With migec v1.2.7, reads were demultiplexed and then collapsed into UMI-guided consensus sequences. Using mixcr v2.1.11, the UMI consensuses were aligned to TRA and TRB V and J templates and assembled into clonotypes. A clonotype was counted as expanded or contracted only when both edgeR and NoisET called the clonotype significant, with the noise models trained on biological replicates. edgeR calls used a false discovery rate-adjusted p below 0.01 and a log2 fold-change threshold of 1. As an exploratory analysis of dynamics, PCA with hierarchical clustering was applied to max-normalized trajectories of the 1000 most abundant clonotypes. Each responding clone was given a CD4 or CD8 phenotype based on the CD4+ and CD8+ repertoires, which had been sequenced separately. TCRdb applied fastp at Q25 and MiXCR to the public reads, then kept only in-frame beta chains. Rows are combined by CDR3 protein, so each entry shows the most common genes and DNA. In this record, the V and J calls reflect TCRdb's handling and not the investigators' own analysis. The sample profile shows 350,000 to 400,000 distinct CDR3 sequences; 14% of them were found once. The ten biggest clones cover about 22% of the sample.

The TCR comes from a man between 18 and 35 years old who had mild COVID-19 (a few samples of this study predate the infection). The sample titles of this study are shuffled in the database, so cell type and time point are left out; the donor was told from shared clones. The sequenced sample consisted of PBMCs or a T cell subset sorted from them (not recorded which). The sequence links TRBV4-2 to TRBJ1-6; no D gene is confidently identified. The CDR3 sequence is CASSQAAGSYNSPLHF. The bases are TGTGCCAGCAGCCAAGCGGCAGGCTCCTATAATTCACCCCTCCACTTT.